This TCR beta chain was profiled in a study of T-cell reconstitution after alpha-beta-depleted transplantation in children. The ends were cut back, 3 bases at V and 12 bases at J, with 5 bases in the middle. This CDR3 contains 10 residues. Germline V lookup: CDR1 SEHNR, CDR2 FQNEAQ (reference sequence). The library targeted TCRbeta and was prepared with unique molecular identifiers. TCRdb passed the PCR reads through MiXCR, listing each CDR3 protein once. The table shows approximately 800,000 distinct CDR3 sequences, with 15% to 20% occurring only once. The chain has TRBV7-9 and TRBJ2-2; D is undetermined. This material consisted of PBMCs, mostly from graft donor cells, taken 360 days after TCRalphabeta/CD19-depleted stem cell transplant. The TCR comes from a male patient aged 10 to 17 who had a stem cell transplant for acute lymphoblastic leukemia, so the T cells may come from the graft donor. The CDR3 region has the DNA TGTGCCAGCAGCTTCAGCCAGCTGTTTTTT. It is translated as CASSFSQLFF.